The entry that follows covers one T cell receptor (beta chain) sequence. Terminally differentiated effector memory CD45RA+ cells were left out of the naive CD8 fraction, which was CD45RO-negative and positively selected for CCR7. The data are from a study of shared clonotypes between healthy human individuals. The repertoire was sequenced with immunoSEQ multiplex PCR; TCRdb's copy has only in-frame clones and lacks some. The sample has approximately 600,000 clones; 85% to 95% are singletons. The CDR3 spans 16 residues. The V end lost 1 base, the J end lost 3 bases, and 13 bases lay between the germline ends. Germline CDR1 and CDR2: MDHEN and SYDVKM.

The TCR originated in a woman aged 25 to 39 in good health. The chain has TRBV28 and TRBJ2-1; D perhaps matches TRBD1 (6 bases). The sequenced sample consisted of naive CD8+ T cells sorted from blood. The CDR3, as DNA: TGTGCCAGCAGTTTATCGGCAGGGGCTTACTACAATGAGCAGTTCTTC. Protein: CASSLSAGAYYNEQFF.